This T cell receptor (beta chain) was profiled in a study of response to subunit inactivated influenza vaccine. Study-wide results and caveats: Authors suggested each seasonal influenza vaccination recruits few new T cells.

In TCRdb, the RT-PCR reads were re-called with MiXCR into one record per CDR3 protein. Of around 530,000 distinct CDR3 sequences in the sample, 12% were seen once. Trimming cost V 3 bases and J 5 bases, with 13 bases left between them. There are 13 residues in the CDR3. Germline V lookup: CDR1 DFQATT, CDR2 SNEGSKA (reference sequence). This clonotype was seen a few times. Its target is unknown. The gene calls are TRBV20-1 and TRBJ2-5, with D perhaps given as TRBD1 or TRBD2 (6 bases each). This sequence was found in a man in his forties or fifties who received an inactivated influenza vaccine. The sample here was PBMCs from blood, taken on the day of vaccination. The chain's CDR3 is CSARGTGAETQYF. The CDR3 bases are TGCAGTGCTAGGGGGACGGGGGCTGAGACCCAGTACTTC.